One and the same sample provided the 30 T cell receptor beta chains below, sequenced in a study of blood T cell repertoires in COVID-19. Repertoires were generated with immunoSEQ multiplex PCR, while TCRdb's copy carries only in-frame clones and drops some. The repertoire holds 200,000 to 300,000 clones, around nine tenths seen once, with approximately 9.4% in the top ten. Sample: peripheral blood. These receptors originate from a man aged 35 to 55 who had recovered from COVID-19.

V is TRBV11-2 and J is TRBJ1-6; TRBD1 matches at 9 bases. The CDR3 loop spans 15 amino acids. Per the germline V gene, CDR1 is SGHAT and CDR2 is FQNNGV. With 4 bases clipped from V and 5 bases from J, the junction kept 3 bases outside the gene matches. The CDR3 DNA reads TGTGCCAGCAGCTGGGACAGGGCAAATAATTCACCCCTCCACTTT. Translated, it gives CASSWDRANNSPLHF.

This clone has a single count. J is TRBJ1-3 and V is TRBV11-3; no clear D gene. CDR1 is SGHNT, CDR2 YENEEA, per germline. The V end was cut by 5 bases, the J end by 0 bases, with 11 bases between. The CDR3 length is 15 residues. This CDR3 is CASSPGGPSGNTIYF. The CDR3 nucleotides read TGTGCCAGCAGCCCCGGTGGGCCCTCTGGAAACACCATATATTTT.

This clone was counted only a few times. The chain links TRBV14 to TRBJ1-2; D gene unclear. The germline V gene encodes CDR1 SGHDN and CDR2 FVKESK. V was shortened by 4 bases and J by 4 bases, with 13 bases between the two germline ends. The CDR3 contains 14 residues. CDR3 in amino acids: CASSRKPGAYGYTF. Here the CDR3 DNA reads TGTGCCAGCAGCCGAAAACCAGGCGCCTATGGCTACACCTTC.

This clone was counted once. The chain carries TRBV11-1 and TRBJ2-5, with 10 bases matching TRBD2. The junction had 5 bases not matched to a gene; V was cut back by 2 bases and J by 5 bases. The germline CDR1 and CDR2 sequences are SGHAT and FQDESV (reference sequence). The CDR3 has 15 amino acids. As DNA, the CDR3 is TGTGCCAGCAGCTTAAAGCGGGAGGGCGACGAGACCCAGTACTTC. It yields the protein CASSLKREGDETQYF. The full variable domain, rest sourced from reference TRBV11-1 and TRBJ2-5, is EAEVAQSPRYKITEKSQAVAFWCDPISGHATLYWYRQILGQGPELLVQFQDESVVDDSQLPKDRFSAERLKGVDSTLKIQPAELGDSAMYLCASSLKREGDETQYFGPGTRLLVL.

The rearrangement joins TRBV27 to TRBJ2-1; TRBD2 is a possible D gene (6 bases). V was trimmed by 6 bases and J by 3 bases, leaving 15 bases between them. Per the germline V gene, CDR1 is MNHEY and CDR2 is SMNVEV (reference sequence). This CDR3 has 15 residues. The CDR3: CASRPSGPSYNEQFF. The CDR3 nucleotides read TGTGCCAGCAGGCCAAGCGGGCCCAGCTACAATGAGCAGTTCTTC.

The CDR3 loop reads CASSQVDRGHRQYF. Here the CDR3 DNA reads TGCGCCAGCAGCCAAGTAGACAGGGGGCATCGGCAGTACTTC. V usage is TRBV4-1 and J usage is TRBJ2-7; TRBD1 aligns across 10 bases. V lost 1 base, J lost 9 bases, and 6 bases stayed unmatched. Germline assignment: CDR1 MGHRA and CDR2 YSYEKL. This CDR3 contains 14 residues.

The chain links TRBV3-1 (or the pseudogene TRBV3-2) to TRBJ2-5, with D possibly TRBD2 on 7 matching bases. The V end was cut by 3 bases, the J end by 5 bases, with 22 bases between. There are 17 residues in the CDR3. Per germline, CDR1 LGHDT and CDR2 YNNKEL (reference sequence). The CDR3 DNA is TGTGCCAGCAGCCACCATAAGAGAGGGGGGGGTCGGGAGACCCAGTACTTC. Translated, it gives CASSHHKRGGGRETQYF.

The V call is TRBV7-2, the J call TRBJ2-7, with 9 bases aligning to TRBD1. The germline gives CDR1 SGHTA, CDR2 FQGNSA. Germline trimming cut 4 bases from V and 3 bases from J; bases unmatched to any gene: 7. The CDR3 spans 15 residues. The CDR3 DNA reads as TGTGCCAGCAGCTCCTCCGGGACAGGGAGCTACGAGCAGTACTTC. Protein sequence: CASSSSGTGSYEQYF.

This clone was seen once. This chain connects TRBV7-2 to TRBJ2-2, with D perhaps TRBD1 (6 bases). The V end lost 5 bases, the J end lost 8 bases, and 21 bases lay between the germline ends. CDR3 length equals 16 residues. Germline CDR1 SGHTA, CDR2 FQGNSA. CDR3 in amino acids: CASSPPGTTRRGELFF. The CDR3 DNA reads TGTGCCAGCAGCCCTCCGGGGACAACTAGGAGGGGGGAGCTGTTTTTT.

The chain employs TRBV5-6 and TRBJ1-4; 10 bases match TRBD1. The junction had 2 bases not matched to a gene; V was cut back by 0 bases and J by 6 bases. The CDR3 loop spans 15 amino acids. Germline assignment: CDR1 SGHDT and CDR2 YYEEEE. CDR3 DNA: TGTGCCAGCAGCTTGGAGGGACAGGGGTATGAAAAACTGTTTTTT. Encoded protein: CASSLEGQGYEKLFF.

V is TRBV5-4 and J is TRBJ2-5, with 12 bases aligning to TRBD2. Per germline, CDR1 SGHNT and CDR2 YYREEE (reference sequence). The CDR3 loop spans 17 amino acids. Trimming at V came to 4 bases and at J to 0 bases, leaving 7 bases not matched to a gene. The CDR3 spells CASSKTSGGRYQETQYF. CDR3 sequence (DNA): TGTGCCAGCAGCAAGACTAGCGGGGGAAGGTACCAAGAGACCCAGTACTTC.

This clone has just one count. This chain joins TRBV15 and TRBJ2-4, with D perhaps TRBD2 (5 bases). Per the germline V gene, CDR1 is LNHNV and CDR2 is YYDKDF (reference sequence). V gave up 8 bases and J gave up 3 bases, with 11 bases separating them. The CDR3 has 13 residues. The CDR3 nucleotides are TGTGCCACCTCCGGGGAACTCAAAAACATTCAGTACTTC. Translation: CATSGELKNIQYF.

V gene TRBV3-1 (or the pseudogene TRBV3-2) combines with J gene TRBJ1-1, with D possibly TRBD1 on 5 matching bases. The germline gives CDR1 LGHDT, CDR2 YNNKEL (reference sequence). The CDR3 spans 14 residues. The ends were cut back, 2 bases at V and 4 bases at J, with 11 bases in the middle. The CDR3 bases are TGTGCCAGCAGCCAATTCCGGGGGGTCACTGAAGCTTTCTTT. It encodes CASSQFRGVTEAFF.

This rearrangement joins TRBV28 to TRBJ2-7, with D unclear. Per germline, CDR1 MDHEN and CDR2 SYDVKM. This CDR3 spans 10 amino acids. V was pared by 6 bases and J by 5 bases, with 5 bases between. CDR3 bases: TGTGCCAGCAGCTTTCACGAGCAGTACTTC. Translating gives CASSFHEQYF.

The rearrangement links TRBV2 to TRBJ1-2; D uncertain. The CDR3 consists of 14 residues. Germline V gene data show CDR1 as SNHLY and CDR2 as FYNNEI. Trimming left V 3 bases short and J 4 bases short, with 12 bases between. The CDR3 region has the DNA TGTGCCAGCAGTGAGGGCAGTGTGGGCTATGGCTACACCTTC. It yields the protein CASSEGSVGYGYTF.

The gene calls are TRBV6-5 and TRBJ1-6; the D is unclear. In germline, CDR1 is MNHEY, CDR2 SVGAGI. V was pared by 2 bases and J by 7 bases, with 15 bases between. The CDR3 consists of 16 residues. For the CDR3, the DNA is TGTGCCAGCAGTTACGGGTTTTGGGAGAACAATTCACCCCTCCACTTT. Its protein product is CASSYGFWENNSPLHF.

The chain recombines TRBV29-1 with TRBJ1-2; D is undetermined. Germline V CDR1 and CDR2: SQVTM, ANQGSEA. Trimming removed 5 bases from V and 2 bases from J, with 15 bases in between. The CDR3 covers 14 residues. The CDR3 DNA reads as TGCAGCGTTCCGACTAGGTCCAGCAACTATGGCTACACCTTC. Amino acid sequence: CSVPTRSSNYGYTF. The entire variable domain, with the rest obtained from reference TRBV29-1 and TRBJ1-2, is as follows: SAVISQKPSRDICQRGTSLTIQCQVDSQVTMMFWYRQQPGQSLTLIATANQGSEATYESGFVIDKFPISRPNLTFSTLTVSNMSPEDSSIYLCSVPTRSSNYGYTFGSGTRLTVV.

The rearrangement joins TRBV9 to TRBJ2-3; possible D gene TRBD2, 6 bases. Germline V CDR1 and CDR2: SGDLS, YYNGEE. The length of the CDR3 is 15 residues. With 8 bases removed from V and 0 bases from J, the gap between germline ends came to 16 bases. CDR3 in amino acids: CASGALAPSTDTQYF. The CDR3 nucleotides read TGTGCCAGTGGGGCCCTAGCGCCAAGCACAGATACGCAGTATTTT. The whole variable domain, remainder taken from reference TRBV9 and TRBJ2-3, is DSGVTQTPKHLITATGQRVTLRCSPRSGDLSVYWYQQSLDQGLQFLIQYYNGEERAKGNILERFSAQQFPDLHSELNLSSLELGDSALYFCASGALAPSTDTQYFGPGTRLTVL.

Only one count was recorded for this clone. The V gene is TRBV2, the J gene TRBJ2-3; D perhaps matches TRBD2 (6 bases). The CDR3 has 14 residues. Germline CDR1 SNHLY, CDR2 FYNNEI. V lost 6 bases, J lost 10 bases, and 20 bases lay in between. This CDR3 is CASSGGVDYPAQYF. The DNA for the CDR3 is TGTGCCAGCAGCGGAGGGGTTGACTACCCTGCGCAGTATTTT.

V gene TRBV24-1 combines with J gene TRBJ1-1, with D hard to call. The CDR3 has 16 residues. Germline V gene lookup returns CDR1 KGHDR and CDR2 SFDVKD. Trimming removed 6 bases from V and 0 bases from J, with 16 bases in between. The chain's CDR3 is CATSCSERLMNTEAFF. The CDR3, as DNA: TGTGCCACCAGTTGCTCCGAGAGGCTGATGAACACTGAAGCTTTCTTT.

The V and J genes are TRBV6-5 and TRBJ2-5, with 13 bases aligning to TRBD2. The junction had 1 base not matched to a gene; V was cut back by 6 bases and J by 0 bases. The CDR3 runs to 15 residues. Germline CDR1 MNHEY, CDR2 SVGAGI. This chain's CDR3 is CASRGTSGNQETQYF. DNA for the CDR3: TGTGCCAGCAGAGGGACTAGCGGGAACCAAGAGACCCAGTACTTC.

The gene calls are TRBV6-4 and TRBJ1-1; 9 positions match TRBD1. The CDR3 is made up of 14 amino acids. CDR1 is MRHNA and CDR2 is SNTAGT in the germline V gene. Germline trimming cut 8 bases from V and 5 bases from J; bases unmatched to any gene: 9. For the CDR3, the DNA is TGTGCCAGCCGGTCACAGGGGGCAGGGACTGAAGCTTTCTTT. Residues: CASRSQGAGTEAFF.

This rearrangement joins TRBV18 to TRBJ2-2; TRBD2 agrees at 7 bases. This CDR3 spans 17 amino acids. Germline loops: CDR1 KGHSH, CDR2 LQKENI. V gave up 3 bases and J gave up 5 bases; unmatched junction bases: 12. In nucleotides, the CDR3 is TGTGCCAGCTCACCGAATGGCGCTAGCGGCGCGACCGGGGAGCTGTTTTTT. Its protein is CASSPNGASGATGELFF.

The V gene is TRBV23-1, the J gene TRBJ1-5, with D uncertain. TRBV23-1 is noted as an ORF with a role that remains uncertain. Trimming left V 4 bases short and J 3 bases short, with 10 bases between. CDR3 size: 14 residues. CDR3 amino acids: CASSPNSVNQPQHF. In DNA form, the CDR3 reads TGCGCCAGCAGTCCAAACAGTGTCAATCAGCCCCAGCATTTT.

The genes are TRBV2 and TRBJ1-6; 12 bases are a match to TRBD1. The CDR3 totals 15 residues. CDR1 SNHLY and CDR2 FYNNEI come from the germline V gene. With 6 bases clipped from V and 6 bases from J, the junction kept 3 bases outside the gene matches. CDR3 in amino acids: CASRRDRGPNSPLHF. CDR3 DNA: TGTGCCAGCAGAAGGGACAGGGGGCCTAATTCACCCCTCCACTTT.

The chain combines TRBV7-9 with TRBJ2-7, with D perhaps matching TRBD1 (6 bases). V was clipped by 4 bases and J by 6 bases, with 19 bases between them. Germline lookup yields CDR1 SEHNR and CDR2 FQNEAQ (reference sequence). The CDR3 runs 15 residues. This CDR3 is CASSSHRAQFGEQYF. CDR3 nucleotides: TGTGCCAGCAGCTCGCACAGGGCCCAATTCGGCGAGCAGTACTTC.

This rearrangement joins TRBV19 to TRBJ2-3, with 10 bases matching TRBD1. The CDR3 loop spans 14 amino acids. Germline CDR1 LNHDA, CDR2 SQIVND (reference sequence). The V gene end was trimmed by 5 bases and the J gene end by 5 bases; junction bases not matched to a gene: 4. The CDR3 bases are TGTGCCAGTAGTGTCGACAGGGGGCAAGATACGCAGTATTTT. Amino acids: CASSVDRGQDTQYF.

V is TRBV3-1 (or the pseudogene TRBV3-2) and J is TRBJ2-2; 8 bases are shared with TRBD1. The CDR3 has 16 amino acids. With 4 bases clipped from V and 4 bases from J, the junction kept 8 bases outside the gene matches. The germline gives CDR1 LGHDT, CDR2 YNNKEL (reference sequence). The CDR3 coding sequence is TGTGCCAGCAGCCTCGACAGGGGTCGCCGCACCGGGGAGCTGTTTTTT. Protein sequence: CASSLDRGRRTGELFF.

The V gene is TRBV5-1, the J gene TRBJ1-2; possible D gene TRBD1, 6 bases. CDR1 and CDR2 (germline): SGHRS, YFSETQ. The CDR3 totals 18 residues. V lost 4 bases to trimming and J lost 5 bases, with 27 bases between them. CDR3 sequence (DNA): TGCGCCAGCAGCACCCGGGGCGGGGGGCTCCCCCCTTCTTATGGCTACACCTTC. The encoded protein is CASSTRGGGLPPSYGYTF.

The CDR3, as DNA: TGTGCCAGCACCGAGGGACTAGCGGGAGGCTACGAGCAGTACTTC. It is translated as CASTEGLAGGYEQYF. V gene TRBV6-6 combines with J gene TRBJ2-7, with 15 positions matching TRBD2. Germline CDR1 is MNHNY and CDR2 is SVGAGI (reference sequence). The CDR3 loop spans 15 amino acids. V dropped 7 bases and J dropped 3; count of bases not matched to a gene: 4.